These 23 T cell receptor beta chains came from one sample sequenced in a study of cytomegalovirus exposure and HLA in healthy donors. Vbeta (60) and Jbeta (13) primers were used in the PCR. Sequencing used immunoSEQ multiplex PCR; TCRdb keeps in-frame clones, though not all of them. This sample has about 160,000 clones, with 65% to 85% found just once. Sequenced: PBMCs. Receptors were obtained from a male donor in good health and CMV-seropositive.

The CDR3 is CASSLVASGAYNEQFF. DNA of the CDR3: TGCGCCAGCAGCTTGGTGGCCAGCGGAGCCTACAATGAGCAGTTCTTC. This sequence joins TRBV5-1 and TRBJ2-1, with a possible D match to TRBD2 (5 bases). Germline CDR1 reads SGHRS; CDR2 reads YFSETQ. CDR3 size: 16 residues. V lost 0 bases and J 2 bases, leaving 12 bases between the germline ends.

The chain is built from TRBV27 and TRBJ2-1; D might be TRBD2 (5 bases). V shed 7 bases and J shed 4 bases, with 23 bases lying between them. Germline CDR1 MNHEY, CDR2 SMNVEV (reference sequence). The CDR3 spans 17 residues. CDR3 DNA: TGTGCCAGCACCCGTTGGCGGCCCGGGAAAGAGTACAATGAGCAGTTCTTC. It is translated as CASTRWRPGKEYNEQFF.

V usage is TRBV9 and J usage is TRBJ1-5, with 7 positions matching TRBD1. With V trimmed by 3 bases and J by 5 bases, 8 bases remained unmatched. Germline lookup yields CDR1 SGDLS and CDR2 YYNGEE. The CDR3 spans 15 residues. CDR3 nucleotides: TGTGCCAGCAGCGAAGACACAGGGGAGGATCAGCCCCAGCATTTT. Protein sequence: CASSEDTGEDQPQHF.

This rearrangement joins TRBV28 to TRBJ2-3, with 7 bases aligning to TRBD2. The ends lost 4 bases at V and 4 bases at J; junction bases unmatched: 5. CDR3 size: 14 residues. CDR1 is MDHEN and CDR2 is SYDVKM in the germline V gene. CDR3 nucleotides: TGTGCCAGCAGTTCCCCGGGGGGAGCAGATACGCAGTATTTT. It is translated as CASSSPGGADTQYF.

V usage is TRBV29-1 and J usage is TRBJ2-1; TRBD2 matches 12 bases. Trimming removed 6 bases from V and 7 bases from J; junction bases left unmatched: 10. The germline gives CDR1 SQVTM, CDR2 ANQGSEA. The CDR3 totals 15 residues. The CDR3: CSVSPLAGGPNEQFF. The CDR3 bases are TGCAGCGTCTCCCCCCTAGCGGGAGGGCCGAATGAGCAGTTCTTC.

This rearrangement joins TRBV30 to TRBJ1-6; 8 bases are shared with TRBD1. Unmatched junction bases numbered 4, after V lost 1 base and J lost 8 bases. This CDR3 spans 14 amino acids. CDR1 and CDR2 (germline): GTSNPN, SVGIG (reference sequence). The CDR3 protein is CAWSAGQGYSPLHF. The CDR3 bases are TGTGCCTGGAGTGCCGGACAGGGTTATTCACCCCTCCACTTT.

This clone has just one count. This rearrangement joins TRBV13 to TRBJ1-4; 8 nucleotides agree with TRBD1. With 5 bases clipped from V and 8 bases from J, the junction kept 4 bases outside the gene matches. The germline V gene has CDR1 PRHDT and CDR2 FYEKMQ (reference sequence). This CDR3 is built from 13 residues. CDR3 nucleotides: TGTGCCAGCAGCGTGGGACAGGCGGAAAAACTGTTTTTT. Residues: CASSVGQAEKLFF.

J is TRBJ2-7 and V is TRBV5-6; 10 bases line up with TRBD1. This CDR3 has 14 residues. Trimming at V came to 7 bases and at J to 0 bases, leaving 4 bases not matched to a gene. Looked up from germline, CDR1 is SGHDT and CDR2 is YYEEEE. CDR3 bases: TGTGCCAGCCTCGGGACAGGGGACTCCTACGAGCAGTACTTC. Protein sequence: CASLGTGDSYEQYF.

The V call is TRBV5-1, the J call TRBJ2-1, with 10 bases that match TRBD2. Germline V gives CDR1 SGHRS, CDR2 YFSETQ. There are 15 residues in the CDR3. V lost 4 bases to trimming and J lost 9 bases; unmatched junction nucleotides: 10. CDR3 amino acids: CASSRVLAGVREQFF. CDR3 nucleotides: TGCGCCAGCAGCCGAGTCCTAGCGGGAGTGCGTGAGCAGTTCTTC.

This sequence joins TRBV7-3 and TRBJ2-2, with TRBD1 as a possible D gene (6 bases). The V gene's germline CDR1 is SGHTA and CDR2 FQGTGA. This CDR3 spans 14 amino acids. The V end lost 5 bases, the J end lost 6 bases, and 13 bases lay between the germline ends. CDR3 DNA: TGTGCCAGCAGCCAAGGGGACATCTCCGGGGAGCTGTTTTTT. The encoded protein is CASSQGDISGELFF. Looking up the rest from reference TRBV7-3 and TRBJ2-2 gives the full variable domain: GAGVSQTPSNKVTEKGKYVELRCDPISGHTALYWYRQSLGQGPEFLIYFQGTGAADDSGLPNDRFFAVRPEGSVSTLKIQRTERGDSAVYLCASSQGDISGELFFGEGSRLTVL.

The chain joins TRBV7-9 to TRBJ1-3; D may be TRBD1 (5 bases). Trimming shortened V by 5 bases and J by 0 bases, and 14 bases separated the two germline ends. The germline CDR1 and CDR2 sequences are SEHNR and FQNEAQ (reference sequence). CDR3 length: 16 residues. The CDR3 region has the DNA TGTGCCAGCAGCCCTTGGGGCACAGCCTCTGGAAACACCATATATTTT. Translating gives CASSPWGTASGNTIYF.

This clone appeared once. The chain is built from TRBV2 and TRBJ1-2, with D unclear. V lost 7 bases and J 4 bases, leaving 10 bases between the germline ends. The CDR3 length is 12 residues. The V gene's germline CDR1 is SNHLY and CDR2 FYNNEI. CDR3: CASISPGYGYTF. The CDR3 DNA reads as TGTGCCAGCATCTCTCCGGGCTATGGCTACACCTTC. The full variable domain, its missing parts supplied by reference TRBV2 and TRBJ1-2, is EPEVTQTPSHQVTQMGQEVILRCVPISNHLYFYWYRQILGQKVEFLVSFYNNEISEKSEIFDDQFSVERPDGSNFTLKIRSTKLEDSAMYFCASISPGYGYTFGSGTRLTVV.

This clone was counted a few times. The genes are TRBV7-2 and TRBJ1-2; D is perhaps TRBD1 (5 bases). Germline V gene lookup returns CDR1 SGHTA and CDR2 FQGNSA. V shed 5 bases and J shed 4 bases, with 11 bases lying between them. CDR3 length: 13 amino acids. The CDR3 nucleotides are TGTGCCAGCAGCCAACCCCAGGGCTATGGCTACACCTTC. Its translation is CASSQPQGYGYTF.

This clone came up a few times. The V and J genes are TRBV11-2 and TRBJ1-2; no firm D call. The germline CDR1 and CDR2 sequences are SGHAT and FQNNGV. V lost 10 bases and J 8 bases, leaving 20 bases between the germline ends. The CDR3 consists of 13 residues. The chain's CDR3 is CAISGFGLRGYTF. The CDR3, as DNA: TGTGCCATTAGCGGGTTTGGGTTACGCGGCTACACCTTC.

The CDR3 here is CASSQQGGYTF. The CDR3 bases are TGTGCCAGCTCTCAACAGGGGGGCTACACCTTC. The chain recombines TRBV18 with TRBJ1-2, with 7 bases aligning to TRBD1. Germline V lookup: CDR1 KGHSH, CDR2 LQKENI. Losses at the gene ends were 6 bases for V and 8 bases for J; bases not matched to a gene: 3. The CDR3 covers 11 residues.

The CDR3 protein is CASSKYGFLAGEVADTQYF. CDR3 nucleotides: TGTGCCAGCAGCAAATACGGCTTCCTAGCGGGAGAGGTTGCGGATACGCAGTATTTT. This chain connects TRBV21-1 to TRBJ2-3; TRBD2 reflects the table's D call only, with no check against the DNA. TRBV21-1 is a pseudogene. This CDR3 spans 19 amino acids.

The V gene is TRBV6-1, the J gene TRBJ2-3; D is undetermined. There are 14 residues in the CDR3. The V end was cut by 2 bases, the J end by 6 bases, with 12 bases between. The germline gives CDR1 MNHNS, CDR2 SASEGT. The CDR3 protein is CASSELPRLDTQYF. Here the CDR3 DNA reads TGTGCCAGCAGTGAATTACCGAGGCTGGATACGCAGTATTTT.

For the CDR3, the DNA is TGTGCCAGTAGAGGCGGCCGATGGGAGAAGGGCTCTGGAAACACCATATATTTT. Its translation is CASRGGRWEKGSGNTIYF. The chain is built from TRBV19 and TRBJ1-3, with D unresolved. The CDR3 totals 18 residues. In germline, CDR1 is LNHDA, CDR2 SQIVND (reference sequence). V dropped 6 bases and J dropped 0 bases, with 21 bases sitting between them. Full variable domain (remainder filled in from reference TRBV19 and TRBJ1-3): DGGITQSPKYLFRKEGQNVTLSCEQNLNHDAMYWYRQDPGQGLRLIYYSQIVNDFQKGDIAEGYSVSREKKESFPLTVTSAQKNPTAFYLCASRGGRWEKGSGNTIYFGEGSWLTVV.

The chain couples TRBV9 to TRBJ2-1; weak D call: TRBD2 (5 bases). Germline CDR1 and CDR2: SGDLS and YYNGEE. CDR3 length: 15 residues. Trimming took 0 bases from V and 9 from J, leaving 16 bases between them. The CDR3 DNA reads TGTGCCAGCAGCGTAGCTCTGGACTCGGTTTTTGAGCAGTTCTTC. It yields the protein CASSVALDSVFEQFF.

This chain joins TRBV10-3 and TRBJ2-3; 7 bases match TRBD2. This CDR3 is built from 12 residues. Germline CDR1 and CDR2: ENHRY and SYGVKD. The V gene end was trimmed by 3 bases and the J gene end by 7 bases; junction bases not matched to a gene: 1. CDR3: CAISELANTQYF. The DNA for the CDR3 is TGTGCCATCAGTGAACTAGCGAATACGCAGTATTTT.

The chain carries TRBV7-9 and TRBJ2-1; possible D gene TRBD2, 5 bases. The germline V gene encodes CDR1 SEHNR and CDR2 FQNEAQ (reference sequence). V was cut by 7 bases and J by 3 bases, with 10 bases left in between. The CDR3 contains 13 residues. In DNA form, the CDR3 reads TGTGCCAGCACCGACGGGGTCTACAATGAGCAGTTCTTC. Translation: CASTDGVYNEQFF.

This chain joins TRBV6-5 and TRBJ1-2; a possible D gene is TRBD1 (6 bases). Germline CDR1 and CDR2: MNHEY and SVGAGI. The CDR3 runs to 13 residues. V was trimmed by 2 bases and J by 7 bases, leaving 11 bases between them. DNA of the CDR3: TGTGCCAGCAGTTACGCGGGGGCGGTTGGCTACACCTTC. Its protein is CASSYAGAVGYTF.

The chain couples TRBV15 to TRBJ2-7; 12 bases are a match to TRBD2. The CDR3 consists of 16 residues. Looked up from germline, CDR1 is LNHNV and CDR2 is YYDKDF (reference sequence). Unmatched junction bases numbered 2, after V lost 2 bases and J lost 0 bases. Here the CDR3 DNA reads TGTGCCACCAGCAGACCACTAGCGGGAGGCTCCTACGAGCAGTACTTC. This sequence encodes CATSRPLAGGSYEQYF.